The 11 T cell receptor beta chains presented below share a single source sample, sequenced in a study of cytotoxic CD8 clonotypes in ibrutinib-treated CLL. Repertoires were generated with immunoSEQ multiplex PCR, while TCRdb's copy carries only in-frame clones and drops some. This sample has about 29,000 clones; roughly 76% occur once, and the top ten carry around half. The material sequenced was PBMCs, taken after 36 months of ibrutinib treatment. These receptors were obtained from a human donor with chronic lymphocytic leukemia.

The V gene is TRBV9, the J gene TRBJ1-1, with D tentatively TRBD1 (5 bases). Germline V CDR1 and CDR2: SGDLS, YYNGEE. Trimming left V 4 bases short and J 7 bases short, with 20 bases between. The CDR3 spans 15 residues. CDR3 sequence (DNA): TGTGCCAGCAGCACCCGTGGACGGGGCGAGGATGAAGCTTTCTTT. Its translation: CASSTRGRGEDEAFF. The whole variable domain, filled in from reference TRBV9 and TRBJ1-1, reads DSGVTQTPKHLITATGQRVTLRCSPRSGDLSVYWYQQSLDQGLQFLIQYYNGEERAKGNILERFSAQQFPDLHSELNLSSLELGDSALYFCASSTRGRGEDEAFFGQGTRLTVV.

This sequence joins TRBV11-2 and TRBJ1-3; D not resolved. V lost 5 bases to trimming and J lost 5 bases, with 7 bases between them. The CDR3 loop spans 12 amino acids. Per the germline V gene, CDR1 is SGHAT and CDR2 is FQNNGV. For the CDR3, the DNA is TGTGCCAGCAGCGCGGATAGAAACACCATATATTTT. Its protein is CASSADRNTIYF.

CDR3 amino acids: CASSQDRVSPLHF. The CDR3 DNA reads as TGTGCCAGCAGCCAAGATAGGGTGTCACCCCTCCACTTT. This chain uses TRBV4-2 with TRBJ1-6; no clear D gene. V gave up 0 bases and J gave up 10 bases, with 7 bases separating them. Germline CDR1 is LGHNA and CDR2 is YNFKEQ. The CDR3 runs to 13 residues.

The genes are TRBV19 and TRBJ1-4; 10 bases are shared with TRBD1. V was pared by 1 base and J by 6 bases, with 11 bases of the junction left unmatched. Germline values: CDR1 LNHDA, CDR2 SQIVND (reference sequence). The CDR3 runs 18 residues. The CDR3 spells CASSIGGVGTGEDEKLFF. CDR3 nucleotide sequence: TGTGCCAGTAGTATAGGCGGTGTCGGGACAGGGGAAGATGAAAAACTGTTTTTT.

A single count supports this clone. The V and J genes are TRBV2 and TRBJ2-3, with D possibly TRBD2 on 5 matching bases. The V end was cut by 7 bases, the J end by 1 base, with 9 bases between. Germline V gene lookup returns CDR1 SNHLY and CDR2 FYNNEI. The CDR3 length is 13 residues. DNA for the CDR3: TGTGCCAGCAAGGAGGATGGCACAGATACGCAGTATTTT. Amino acid sequence: CASKEDGTDTQYF.

The chain is built from TRBV5-6 and TRBJ2-7; a weak D match, TRBD2 (6 bases). Trimming pared 4 bases from V and 3 bases from J, leaving 14 bases between. The germline CDR1 and CDR2 sequences are SGHDT and YYEEEE. The CDR3 loop spans 14 amino acids. For the CDR3, the DNA is TGTGCCAGCAGCGCCCGGGACTCCTTCTACGAGCAGTACTTC. This gives the protein CASSARDSFYEQYF.

The genes are TRBV19 and TRBJ2-7; D gene uncertain. This CDR3 is built from 12 residues. CDR1 and CDR2 (germline): LNHDA, SQIVND (reference sequence). With 2 bases removed from V and 5 bases from J, the gap between germline ends came to 7 bases. CDR3 protein: CASSIRSDEQYF. DNA for the CDR3: TGTGCCAGTAGTATAAGGAGCGACGAGCAGTACTTC.

The rearrangement uses TRBV29-1 and TRBJ1-1; D is uncertain. Per the germline V gene, CDR1 is SQVTM and CDR2 is ANQGSEA. The CDR3 has 12 residues. V was cut by 7 bases and J by 1 base, with 10 bases left in between. Written as DNA, the CDR3 is TGCAGCGCCTCATCCGCGAACACTGAAGCTTTCTTT. It is translated as CSASSANTEAFF.

This clone appeared once. This rearrangement joins TRBV7-3 to TRBJ2-1; D unresolved. CDR1 is SGHTA, CDR2 FQGTGA, per germline. The CDR3 is 13 residues long. V lost 1 base and J lost 4, with 5 bases in between. The CDR3 protein is CASSLNSYNEQFF. CDR3 DNA: TGTGCCAGCAGCTTAAACTCTTACAATGAGCAGTTCTTC.

This clone was observed a single time. The genes are TRBV5-5 and TRBJ1-2; a weak D match, TRBD1 (5 bases). The germline CDR1 and CDR2 sequences are SGHKS and YYEKEE (reference sequence). This CDR3 comprises 16 residues. Trimming stripped 5 bases from V and 4 bases from J, with 21 bases between. CDR3 loop: CASRRGDSRSLYGYTF. The CDR3 coding sequence is TGTGCCAGCAGACGAGGTGACAGCCGGTCCCTCTATGGCTACACCTTC.

This chain joins TRBV19 and TRBJ2-7; 10 bases fit TRBD1. Germline values: CDR1 LNHDA, CDR2 SQIVND (reference sequence). The CDR3 totals 18 residues. V trimming: 4 bases; J trimming: 2 bases; junction bases outside the gene matches: 14. This CDR3 is CASSSRDRGAGDTYEQYF. The DNA of the CDR3 is TGTGCCAGTAGTAGCCGGGACAGGGGAGCAGGGGATACCTACGAGCAGTACTTC.